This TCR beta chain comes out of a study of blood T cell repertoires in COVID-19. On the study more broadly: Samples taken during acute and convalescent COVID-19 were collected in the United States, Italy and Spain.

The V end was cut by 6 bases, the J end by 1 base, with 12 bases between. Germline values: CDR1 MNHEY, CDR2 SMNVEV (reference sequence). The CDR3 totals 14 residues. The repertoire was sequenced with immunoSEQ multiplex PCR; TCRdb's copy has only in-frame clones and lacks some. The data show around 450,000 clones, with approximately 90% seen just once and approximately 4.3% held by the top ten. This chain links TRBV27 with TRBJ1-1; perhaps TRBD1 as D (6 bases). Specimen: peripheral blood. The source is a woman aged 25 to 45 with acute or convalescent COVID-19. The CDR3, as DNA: TGTGCCAGCAGCTCGGACAGAGCGAACACTGAAGCTTTCTTT. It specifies CASSSDRANTEAFF.